Listed here are 10 T cell receptor beta chains from one sample, sequenced in a study of blood T cell repertoires in COVID-19. Assay: immunoSEQ multiplex PCR; the TCRdb copy retains only in-frame clones and omits some. The table shows about 97,000 clones, with approximately 78% occurring only once. The sequencing input was peripheral blood. These receptors were collected from a man in his fifties or sixties with active or convalescent COVID-19.

This sequence joins TRBV9 and TRBJ2-3; D is perhaps TRBD2 (5 bases). Looked up from germline, CDR1 is SGDLS and CDR2 is YYNGEE. The CDR3 spans 15 residues. V was pared by 0 bases and J by 4 bases, with 12 bases between. The CDR3 DNA reads TGTGCCAGCAGCGTAGTGAGGGATTCCGCAGATACGCAGTATTTT. The encoded protein is CASSVVRDSADTQYF. The variable domain in full, completed from reference TRBV9 and TRBJ2-3, reads DSGVTQTPKHLITATGQRVTLRCSPRSGDLSVYWYQQSLDQGLQFLIQYYNGEERAKGNILERFSAQQFPDLHSELNLSSLELGDSALYFCASSVVRDSADTQYFGPGTRLTVL.

This chain uses TRBV29-1 with TRBJ1-2, with D uncertain. Germline V gene lookup returns CDR1 SQVTM and CDR2 ANQGSEA. The CDR3 extends over 15 amino acids. The V gene lost 3 bases and the J gene lost 4 bases, with 18 bases spanning the gap. CDR3 amino acids: CSVEKEGSRSYGYTF. CDR3 in DNA: TGCAGCGTTGAGAAGGAGGGTTCGAGGAGCTATGGCTACACCTTC.

This clone was seen just once. The chain joins TRBV10-3 to TRBJ1-4, with D possibly matching TRBD1 (5 bases). Germline V CDR1 and CDR2: ENHRY, SYGVKD. The CDR3 is made up of 12 amino acids. The ends were cut back, 2 bases at V and 11 bases at J, with 9 bases in the middle. CDR3 sequence (DNA): TGTGCCATCAGTGAGGGAGGGGTTAAACTGTTTTTT. It is translated as CAISEGGVKLFF.

This sequence joins TRBV19 and TRBJ2-1; TRBD2 matches 7 bases. The junction had 19 bases not matched to a gene; V was cut back by 5 bases and J by 6 bases. The CDR3 contains 18 residues. Germline loops: CDR1 LNHDA, CDR2 SQIVND (reference sequence). The CDR3, as DNA: TGTGCCAGTAGTCCCCAGGTACTCCTGGGAGGGCCTAGCAATGAGCAGTTCTTC. It translates to CASSPQVLLGGPSNEQFF.

This sequence joins TRBV3-1 (or the pseudogene TRBV3-2) and TRBJ2-1, with 8 nucleotides matching TRBD2. Germline V CDR1 and CDR2: LGHDT, YNNKEL (reference sequence). The CDR3 totals 16 residues. The junction had 7 bases not matched to a gene; V was cut back by 4 bases and J by 2 bases. The CDR3 sequence: CASSLWREVPYNEQFF. CDR3 in DNA: TGTGCCAGCAGCCTTTGGCGGGAGGTCCCCTACAATGAGCAGTTCTTC.

This clone was seen a few times. The rearrangement links TRBV30 to TRBJ2-1, with 8 bases lining up with TRBD2. The V gene's germline CDR1 is GTSNPN and CDR2 SVGIG (reference sequence). CDR3 length: 11 amino acids. Unmatched junction bases numbered 2, after V lost 0 bases and J lost 13 bases. CDR3 loop: CAWSVAGVQFF. For the CDR3, the DNA is TGTGCCTGGAGTGTAGCGGGAGTTCAGTTCTTC. The full variable domain, in which reference TRBV30 and TRBJ2-1 provide the parts outside the CDR3, is SQTIHQWPATLVQPVGSPLSLECTVEGTSNPNLYWYRQAAGRGLQLLFYSVGIGQISSEVPQNLSASRPQDRQFILSSKKLLLSDSGFYLCAWSVAGVQFFGPGTRLTVL.

The J gene is TRBJ1-2, the V gene TRBV9, with a tentative D call TRBD1 (5 bases). Trimming took off 3 bases at V and 3 bases at J, with 18 bases between the two ends. The CDR3 runs to 16 residues. Germline CDR1 SGDLS, CDR2 YYNGEE. CDR3 sequence: CASSEGIRGTDYGYTF. The CDR3 nucleotides are TGTGCCAGCAGCGAAGGCATTAGGGGAACGGACTATGGCTACACCTTC.

The table lists this clone with a count of one. The chain has TRBV7-2 and TRBJ1-1; D is perhaps TRBD1 (6 bases). Per the germline V gene, CDR1 is SGHTA and CDR2 is FQGNSA. The CDR3 has 13 amino acids. Trimming cost V 7 bases and J 4 bases, with 13 bases left between them. The DNA of the CDR3 is TGTGCCAGCATGATACAGGGCACCACTGAAGCTTTCTTT. This encodes CASMIQGTTEAFF.

The V gene is TRBV7-2, the J gene TRBJ1-1, with no clear D. Trimming cost V 1 base and J 0 bases, with 9 bases left between them. Germline CDR1 and CDR2: SGHTA and FQGNSA. The CDR3 extends over 15 amino acids. CDR3: CASSLGSVVNTEAFF. The CDR3 DNA sequence: TGTGCCAGCAGCTTAGGGAGTGTGGTGAACACTGAAGCTTTCTTT.

The CDR3 DNA follows: TGTGCCAGCAGTAGTTTTAGCGGGAGGGCCGACAATGAGCAGTTCTTC. Translated: CASSSFSGRADNEQFF. This rearrangement joins TRBV28 to TRBJ2-1, with TRBD2 matching 11 bases. Trimming removed 5 bases from V and 5 bases from J; junction bases left unmatched: 8. The CDR3 spans 16 residues. CDR1 is MDHEN and CDR2 is SYDVKM in the germline V gene.